This T cell receptor (beta chain) was sequenced during a study of cytomegalovirus exposure and HLA in healthy donors. Study-level background: HLA-typed donors contributed some 85 million unique TCRs, which were held in an early data release. Caucasian-associated ancestry cluster membership applied to about 77% of several hundred genotyped donors.

Of note for this clone: Its antigen is still unknown.

Findings and limits, study-wide: The study reported that TCR beta sequences accurately predicted HLA-A and HLA-B alleles in most subjects. The study labeled roughly 160 TCR beta chains cytomegalovirus-associated.

CDR1 and CDR2 (germline): SGHRS, YFSETQ. The CDR3 length is 13 residues. V was pared by 4 bases and J by 1 base, with 7 bases between. It was with 60 Vbeta and 13 Jbeta primers that the PCR ran. Data came from immunoSEQ multiplex PCR; TCRdb stores just in-frame clones and leaves some out. The sample records 100,000 to 150,000 clones, 70% to 85% being singletons. The sequenced sample was PBMCs. This chain joins TRBV5-1 and TRBJ2-3; D is perhaps TRBD2 (5 bases). The receptor was derived from a male donor in good health and CMV-seropositive. CDR3 residues: CASSRTGTDTQYF. The CDR3 DNA reads as TGCGCCAGCAGCCGGACTGGCACAGATACGCAGTATTTT.